A single sample is the source of the 28 T cell receptor beta chains below, sequenced in a study of blood T cells in healthy people across ages. The use of a sample-barcoded 5' primer and a J-beta primer mix characterized a second PCR of roughly 6 to 12 cycles. TCRdb re-called the 5' RACE reads with MiXCR, one entry per CDR3 protein. The sample lists 1,500,000 or so distinct CDR3 sequences; 42% were seen once. The material sequenced was blood. These TCRs come from a woman aged 18-30 years in good health.

This chain links TRBV28 with TRBJ2-5, with 9 bases fitting TRBD1. Germline CDR1 MDHEN, CDR2 SYDVKM. The ends lost 5 bases at V and 2 bases at J; junction bases unmatched: 6. This CDR3 is built from 15 residues. CDR3 protein: CASSPDRGLQETQYF. CDR3 nucleotide sequence: TGTGCCAGCAGTCCTGACAGGGGGTTGCAAGAGACCCAGTACTTC.

The chain recombines TRBV11-2 with TRBJ2-5, with no clear D. Trimming removed 3 bases from V and 11 bases from J, with 19 bases in between. Germline V gene data show CDR1 as SGHAT and CDR2 as FQNNGV. There are 14 residues in the CDR3. The CDR3 loop is CASSFVGMSSEQYF. In nucleotides, the CDR3 is TGTGCCAGCAGCTTTGTTGGGATGTCTTCGGAGCAGTACTTC.

In this sample, this clonotype turned up many times. The chain employs TRBV6-6 and TRBJ1-2; D is unclear. Trimming took off 6 bases at V and 2 bases at J, with 7 bases between the two ends. CDR1 and CDR2 from the germline V gene are MNHNY and SVGAGI (reference sequence). The CDR3 consists of 12 residues. CDR3 region: CASREVNYGYTF. The CDR3 DNA is TGTGCCAGCAGGGAGGTGAACTATGGCTACACCTTC.

This clonotype was recorded once. The J gene is TRBJ2-1, the V gene TRBV28; D unresolved. V was clipped by 6 bases and J by 3 bases, with 12 bases between them. The CDR3 is made up of 14 amino acids. The V gene's germline CDR1 is MDHEN and CDR2 SYDVKM. CDR3 protein: CASSSFSFYNEQFF. The CDR3 nucleotides are TGTGCCAGCAGCTCTTTCTCCTTCTACAATGAGCAGTTCTTC.

This clonotype has at least ten counts. The V and J genes are TRBV4-2 and TRBJ2-7, with D maybe TRBD2 (5 bases). CDR3 size: 15 residues. Germline-derived CDR1 and CDR2 are LGHNA and YNFKEQ. Trimming cost V 0 bases and J 2 bases, with 11 bases left between them. The CDR3 region is CASSQDTGSPYEQYF. CDR3 bases: TGTGCCAGCAGCCAAGATACGGGATCACCCTACGAGCAGTACTTC.

V and J are TRBV4-1 and TRBJ1-2; no firm D call. Germline CDR1 is MGHRA and CDR2 is YSYEKL. The CDR3 consists of 16 residues. V gave up 3 bases and J gave up 4 bases, with 18 bases separating them. CDR3 nucleotides: TGCGCCAGCAGCCATCCCGTTCGAGGACGGAGCTATGGCTACACCTTC. Its protein is CASSHPVRGRSYGYTF.

This clonotype was observed a few times. V gene TRBV6-6 combines with J gene TRBJ2-1, with 8 bases identical to TRBD2. With 7 bases clipped from V and 2 bases from J, the junction kept 4 bases outside the gene matches. The CDR3 is made up of 14 amino acids. From germline, CDR1 is MNHNY and CDR2 SVGAGI (reference sequence). The CDR3 loop is CASNGGAAYNEQFF. DNA for the CDR3: TGTGCCAGCAACGGGGGGGCCGCCTACAATGAGCAGTTCTTC.

This clonotype was picked up a small number of times. The V call is TRBV20-1, the J call TRBJ2-1, with D uncertain. The CDR3 has 13 residues. The V end was cut by 3 bases, the J end by 6 bases, with 12 bases between. Germline values: CDR1 DFQATT, CDR2 SNEGSKA (reference sequence). Written as DNA, the CDR3 is TGCAGTGCTAGTCGTCTTGAACGCAATGAGCAGTTCTTC. It encodes CSASRLERNEQFF.

The gene calls are TRBV6-1 and TRBJ2-5; D perhaps matches TRBD2 (6 bases). The CDR3 has 16 amino acids. Germline V gene lookup returns CDR1 MNHNS and CDR2 SASEGT. The germline V and J ends were trimmed by 4 bases and 11 bases, with 26 bases remaining between them. CDR3 in amino acids: CASSAGGDGGVYEQYF. The CDR3 coding sequence is TGTGCCAGCAGTGCCGGTGGGGACGGAGGGGTCTATGAGCAGTACTTC.

V and J are TRBV2 and TRBJ2-4; 10 bases are a match to TRBD2. The last part of the DNA fits TRBJ2-5 better; the J call may be wrong. The germline gives CDR1 SNHLY, CDR2 FYNNEI. The CDR3 extends over 18 amino acids. CDR3 sequence: CASSGDTGLAVFQETQYF. The DNA for the CDR3 is TGTGCCAGCAGTGGGGATACCGGACTAGCGGTCTTCCAAGAGACCCAGTACTTC.

The genes are TRBV4-3 and TRBJ2-1; TRBD2 aligns across 8 bases. The CDR3 spans 15 residues. V gave up 1 base and J gave up 12 bases; unmatched junction bases: 11. The germline V gene has CDR1 LGHNA and CDR2 YSLEER. In nucleotides, the CDR3 is TGCGCCAGCAGCCAAGGAAAACTAGCGGCCTGGGGGCAGTTCTTC. As protein: CASSQGKLAAWGQFF.

The CDR3 loop is CASSWGALYEQYF. Here the CDR3 DNA reads TGTGCCAGCAGTTGGGGGGCTCTTTACGAGCAGTACTTC. V and J are TRBV6-2 or TRBV6-3 and TRBJ2-7; D assignment may be TRBD1 or TRBD2 (6 bases each). Between the trimmed V and J ends, which lost 4 bases and 4 bases, there was a span of 11 bases. Germline V gene data show CDR1 as MNHEY and CDR2 as SVGEGT. The CDR3 loop spans 13 amino acids.

The genes are TRBV5-5 and TRBJ2-4; no clear D. The DNA end favors TRBJ2-7, so the J call may be wrong. CDR3 length: 12 amino acids. Germline V CDR1 and CDR2: SGHKS, YYEKEE (reference sequence). The CDR3 bases are TGTGCCAGCAGCTCCGTGATAGGCGAGCAGTACTTC. It translates to CASSSVIGEQYF.

This clonotype was counted a few times. The chain employs TRBV9 and TRBJ2-2; a possible D gene is TRBD1 (5 bases). CDR1 is SGDLS and CDR2 is YYNGEE in the germline V gene. The CDR3 has 16 residues. V gave up 4 bases and J gave up 5 bases, with 18 bases separating them. The CDR3 DNA reads TGTGCCAGCAGCTTTTCAGGGATCCTGAGGACCGGGGAGCTGTTTTTT. This translates into CASSFSGILRTGELFF.

The J gene is TRBJ2-3, the V gene TRBV15; D is possibly TRBD1 or TRBD2 (5 bases each). The CDR3 is made up of 16 amino acids. Germline CDR1 and CDR2: LNHNV and YYDKDF (reference sequence). Trimming cost V 1 base and J 1 base, with 12 bases left between them. DNA of the CDR3: TGTGCCACCAGCAGAGTAGTGGTGGGGGGCACAGATACGCAGTATTTT. Residues: CATSRVVVGGTDTQYF.

This clonotype showed up many times. The chain is built from TRBV5-1 and TRBJ2-7; TRBD1 agrees at 7 bases. The CDR3 totals 13 residues. Germline values: CDR1 SGHRS, CDR2 YFSETQ. J gave up 3 bases and V 4 bases, and 4 bases lay outside the gene matches. CDR3 residues: CASSIGQDYEQYF. The CDR3 nucleotides are TGCGCCAGCAGCATTGGACAGGACTACGAGCAGTACTTC.

J is TRBJ1-4 and V is TRBV3-1; TRBD1 is a possible D gene (5 bases). Trimming took off 0 bases at V and 8 bases at J, with 13 bases between the two ends. This CDR3 is built from 15 residues. The V gene's germline CDR1 is LGHDT and CDR2 YNNKEL (reference sequence). CDR3 residues: CASSQDFRGKEKLFF. The CDR3 nucleotides read TGTGCCAGCAGCCAAGATTTCCGGGGGAAGGAAAAACTGTTTTTT.

This clonotype was seen a single time. One end of the junction fails to match germline, which may point to a read error. This rearrangement joins TRBV7-8 to TRBJ2-7, with D perhaps matching TRBD1 (6 bases). Germline CDR1 SGHVS, CDR2 FQNEAQ. The CDR3 is 14 amino acids. The chain's CDR3 is CTSTDSGVSYEQYF. DNA for the CDR3: TGTACCAGCACCGACTCAGGGGTCTCCTACGAGCAGTACTTC. Full variable domain (missing parts from reference TRBV7-8 and TRBJ2-7): GAGVSQSPRYKVAKRGQDVALRCDPISGHVSLFWYQQALGQGPEFLTYFQNEAQLDKSGLPSDRFFAERPEGSVSTLKIQRTQQEDSAVYLCTSTDSGVSYEQYFGPGTRLTVT.

This clonotype was recorded at least ten times. The chain combines TRBV5-1 with TRBJ2-3; D perhaps matches TRBD2 (5 bases). The CDR3 extends over 18 amino acids. CDR1 is SGHRS and CDR2 is YFSETQ in the germline V gene. V gave up 1 base and J gave up 4 bases, with 22 bases separating them. For the CDR3, the DNA is TGCGCCAGCAGCTTGTCTTATGGCGACATACTAGAGGCAGATACGCAGTATTTT. It specifies CASSLSYGDILEADTQYF.

The chain recombines TRBV6-1 with TRBJ2-1, with D unclear. Trimming shortened V by 5 bases and J by 4 bases, and 15 bases separated the two germline ends. Germline CDR1 reads MNHNS; CDR2 reads SASEGT. There are 15 residues in the CDR3. CDR3 sequence: CASSLTPLGYNEQFF. The DNA of the CDR3 is TGTGCCAGCAGTTTGACCCCCCTCGGGTACAATGAGCAGTTCTTC.

The chain links TRBV29-1 to TRBJ1-2; D perhaps matches TRBD1 (5 bases). CDR3 size: 14 residues. Germline V gives CDR1 SQVTM, CDR2 ANQGSEA. The ends were cut back, 5 bases at V and 6 bases at J, with 19 bases in the middle. The CDR3 DNA is TGCAGCGTTCCACCAGGGTGGGGAATTGATGGCTACACCTTC. It codes for CSVPPGWGIDGYTF.

This clonotype turned up a few times. The rearrangement links TRBV5-1 to TRBJ2-7, with TRBD1 identical over 9 bases. The ends lost 2 bases at V and 3 bases at J; junction bases unmatched: 12. Per the germline V gene, CDR1 is SGHRS and CDR2 is YFSETQ. The CDR3 contains 17 residues. CDR3 in DNA: TGCGCCAGCAGCTTAATATCCGGGACAGGGAACAGCTACGAGCAGTACTTC. It encodes CASSLISGTGNSYEQYF.

This clonotype occurred a few times. The rearrangement joins TRBV12-3 or TRBV12-4 to TRBJ1-2, with 8 bases fitting TRBD1. The CDR3 extends over 14 amino acids. V dropped 5 bases and J dropped 4; count of bases not matched to a gene: 6. CDR3 bases: TGTGCCAGCAGTAGGGACAGGCCTCTCTATGGCTACACCTTC. As protein: CASSRDRPLYGYTF.

V and J are TRBV15 and TRBJ2-5; D gene unclear. CDR1 LNHNV and CDR2 YYDKDF come from the germline V gene (reference sequence). The ends were cut back, 0 bases at V and 4 bases at J, with 6 bases in the middle. The length of the CDR3 is 13 residues. The CDR3 region is CATSRDRIETQYF. The CDR3 nucleotides are TGTGCCACCAGCAGAGACAGGATAGAGACCCAGTACTTC.

The chain's CDR3 is CASSHGGRAFEQFF. The CDR3 region has the DNA TGTGCCAGCAGTCACGGGGGTCGGGCGTTTGAGCAGTTCTTC. The chain has TRBV12-3 or TRBV12-4 and TRBJ2-1, with a tentative D call TRBD2 (6 bases). Between the trimmed V and J ends, which lost 5 bases and 9 bases, there was a span of 17 bases. The CDR3 extends over 14 amino acids.

In DNA form, the CDR3 reads TGTGCCAGCAGCCTACTTCAGCGGGGGACAGATACGCAGTATTTT. Translation gives CASSLLQRGTDTQYF. This chain connects TRBV7-8 to TRBJ2-3, with 8 bases that match TRBD2. Per germline, CDR1 SGHVS and CDR2 FQNEAQ. After removal of 5 bases from V and 3 bases from J, the junction contained 7 bases not matched to a gene. CDR3 length: 15 residues.

This clonotype was seen a few times. The rearrangement links TRBV2 to TRBJ2-1, with 9 bases that match TRBD2. V lost 6 bases and J lost 5; bases outside the gene matches: 5. CDR3 length: 14 residues. Germline CDR1 is SNHLY and CDR2 is FYNNEI. CDR3 coding DNA: TGTGCCAGCAGGGTGACTAGCGGTGACAATGAGCAGTTCTTC. Protein: CASRVTSGDNEQFF.

This chain links TRBV29-1 with TRBJ1-4; 7 bases line up with TRBD1. Germline CDR1 is SQVTM and CDR2 is ANQGSEA. This CDR3 has 11 amino acids. The CDR3 nucleotides are TGCGCCACAGGGGTTAATGAAAAACTGTTTTTT. Its translation is CATGVNEKLFF.